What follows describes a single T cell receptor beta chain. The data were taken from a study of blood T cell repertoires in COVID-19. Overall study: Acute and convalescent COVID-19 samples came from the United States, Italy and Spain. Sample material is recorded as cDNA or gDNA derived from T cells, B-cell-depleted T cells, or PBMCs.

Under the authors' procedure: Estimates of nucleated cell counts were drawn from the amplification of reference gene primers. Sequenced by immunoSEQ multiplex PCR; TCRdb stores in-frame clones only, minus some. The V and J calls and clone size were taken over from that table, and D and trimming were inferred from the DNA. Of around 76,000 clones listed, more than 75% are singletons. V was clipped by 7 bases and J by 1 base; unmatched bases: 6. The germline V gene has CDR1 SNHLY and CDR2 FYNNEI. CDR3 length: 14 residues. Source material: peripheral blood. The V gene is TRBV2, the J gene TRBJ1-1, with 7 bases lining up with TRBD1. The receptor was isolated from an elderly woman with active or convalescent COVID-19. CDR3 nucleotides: TGTGCCAGCATGGGGGACAGCAAGAACACTGAAGCTTTCTTT. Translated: CASMGDSKNTEAFF. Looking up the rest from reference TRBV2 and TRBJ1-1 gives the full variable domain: EPEVTQTPSHQVTQMGQEVILRCVPISNHLYFYWYRQILGQKVEFLVSFYNNEISEKSEIFDDQFSVERPDGSNFTLKIRSTKLEDSAMYFCASMGDSKNTEAFFGQGTRLTVV.